One and the same sample provided the 30 T cell receptor beta chains below, sequenced in a study of blood T cells in healthy people across ages. Through a sample-barcoded 5' primer and a J-beta primer mix, a second PCR was run for about 6 to 11 cycles. TCRdb reprocessed the 5' RACE reads via MiXCR and lists one record per CDR3 protein. The table lists roughly 1.5 million distinct CDR3 sequences, 35% to 45% of them singletons. The sample was blood. These receptors came from a woman between 18 and 29 years old in good health.

In its sample, this clonotype was seen a few times. The rearrangement joins TRBV4-3 to TRBJ2-2, with a possible D match to TRBD1 (6 bases). CDR1 is LGHNA and CDR2 is YSLEER in the germline V gene. Trimming took 5 bases from V and 0 from J, leaving 19 bases between them. The CDR3 is 18 amino acids. CDR3 nucleotide sequence: TGCGCCAGCAGCGCCCATCGAGAGGGACACCCGAACACCGGGGAGCTGTTTTTT. This sequence encodes CASSAHREGHPNTGELFF.

CDR3 sequence (DNA): TGTGCCAGCAGCTCTCACGACAGGGTGGGCACTGAAGCTTTCTTT. Translating gives CASSSHDRVGTEAFF. V is TRBV11-2 and J is TRBJ1-1; 7 nucleotides line up with TRBD1. Germline CDR1 reads SGHAT; CDR2 reads FQNNGV. J lost 4 bases, V lost 4 bases, and 9 bases had no gene match. The CDR3 covers 15 residues. The variable domain in full, with the rest retrieved from reference TRBV11-2 and TRBJ1-1, is EAGVAQSPRYKIIEKRQSVAFWCNPISGHATLYWYQQILGQGPKLLIQFQNNGVVDDSQLPKDRFSAERLKGVDSTLKIQPAKLEDSAVYLCASSSHDRVGTEAFFGQGTRLTVV.

The CDR3 DNA follows: TGCAGTGCTAGCACGGGTCATTCCTACAATGAGCAGTACTTC. Its translation is CSASTGHSYNEQYF. The chain couples TRBV20-1 to TRBJ2-1; no firm D call. TRBJ2-7 matches the DNA end more closely, so the J call is doubtful. This CDR3 is 14 amino acids long. The germline CDR1 and CDR2 sequences are DFQATT and SNEGSKA (reference sequence).

The chain joins TRBV28 to TRBJ1-6, with D tentatively TRBD1 (5 bases). Per germline, CDR1 MDHEN and CDR2 SYDVKM. This CDR3 is built from 13 residues. The V end lost 6 bases, the J end lost 14 bases, and 17 bases lay between the germline ends. The CDR3 bases are TGTGCCAGCAGCTCGGGGCCGGGGGAGGCCCTCCACTTT. It is translated as CASSSGPGEALHF. Based on the CDR3 plus reference TRBV28 and TRBJ1-6, the full variable domain is DVKVTQSSRYLVKRTGEKVFLECVQDMDHENMFWYRQDPGLGLRLIYFSYDVKMKEKGDIPEGYSVSREKKERFSLILESASTNQTSMYLCASSSGPGEALHFGNGTRLTVT.

This clonotype was seen repeatedly, ten times or more. The V and J genes are TRBV6-4 and TRBJ2-1; 8 positions agree with TRBD2. V gave up 3 bases and J gave up 4 bases; unmatched junction bases: 5. The germline V gene encodes CDR1 MRHNA and CDR2 SNTAGT. This CDR3 region has 15 residues. The chain's CDR3 is CASSETAGGYNEQFF. CDR3 nucleotides: TGTGCCAGCAGTGAAACGGCGGGGGGATACAATGAGCAGTTCTTC.

This chain links TRBV15 with TRBJ2-7; 12 nucleotides match TRBD2. The CDR3 extends over 18 amino acids. CDR1 and CDR2 from the germline V gene are LNHNV and YYDKDF (reference sequence). The junction had 14 bases not matched to a gene; V was cut back by 2 bases and J by 6 bases. DNA for the CDR3: TGTGCCACCAGCAGATATGGACTAGCGGGGTTGGGCGTCGGCGAGCAGTACTTC. This gives the protein CATSRYGLAGLGVGEQYF.

DNA of the CDR3: TGTGCCAGCTCATTCACCTTTCCTAGCGGGGGACGCACAGATACGCAGTATTTT. Translating it yields CASSFTFPSGGRTDTQYF. This chain uses TRBV18 with TRBJ2-3; 10 nucleotides line up with TRBD2. Trimming cost V 5 bases and J 1 base; bases outside gene matches: 12. The germline V gene has CDR1 KGHSH and CDR2 LQKENI. The CDR3 loop spans 18 amino acids.

This clonotype turned up a few times. The chain is built from TRBV20-1 and TRBJ1-6, with TRBD1 matching over 7 bases. After removal of 7 bases from V and 6 bases from J, the junction contained 6 bases not matched to a gene. The CDR3 runs to 13 residues. The germline V gene has CDR1 DFQATT and CDR2 SNEGSKA (reference sequence). CDR3 DNA: TGCAGTGAACGACAGGGTTTTAATTCACCCCTCCACTTT. Protein: CSERQGFNSPLHF.

The V gene is TRBV15, the J gene TRBJ1-1; TRBD1 aligns across 7 bases. The junction had 14 bases not matched to a gene; V was cut back by 1 base and J by 3 bases. CDR1 and CDR2 from the germline V gene are LNHNV and YYDKDF (reference sequence). This CDR3 is 18 amino acids long. CDR3: CATSRVNLLGQVHTEAFF. For the CDR3, the DNA is TGTGCCACCAGCAGAGTGAATCTTCTAGGACAGGTTCACACTGAAGCTTTCTTT.

V usage is TRBV20-1 and J usage is TRBJ2-1; 11 bases match TRBD2. The CDR3 sequence is 15 residues long. After removal of 6 bases from V and 7 bases from J, the junction contained 11 bases not matched to a gene. Germline CDR1 is DFQATT and CDR2 is SNEGSKA (reference sequence). CDR3 residues: CSAVVASGRRNEQFF. The CDR3 nucleotides are TGCAGTGCCGTCGTTGCTAGCGGGAGGAGAAATGAGCAGTTCTTC.

The sample holds a few counts of this clonotype. The chain employs TRBV20-1 and TRBJ1-3, with TRBD1 as a possible D gene (6 bases). CDR1 and CDR2 from the germline V gene are DFQATT and SNEGSKA (reference sequence). The CDR3 loop spans 14 amino acids. The V end lost 3 bases, the J end lost 2 bases, and 11 bases lay between the germline ends. Here the CDR3 reads CSASRGVTGNTIYF. CDR3 DNA sequence: TGCAGTGCTAGCAGGGGAGTCACTGGAAACACCATATATTTT.

The rearrangement uses TRBV20-1 and TRBJ2-7; TRBD1 aligns across 10 bases. Germline loops: CDR1 DFQATT, CDR2 SNEGSKA (reference sequence). The CDR3 totals 16 residues. V lost 1 base to trimming and J lost 2 bases; unmatched junction nucleotides: 8. CDR3 DNA: TGCAGTGCTAGAGGCCCCGGGACAGGGGCCCCCTACGAGCAGTACTTC. Protein product: CSARGPGTGAPYEQYF.

About this clonotype itself: One end of the junction is discordant with germline, which a read error may explain. This sequence joins TRBV20-1 and TRBJ1-4; 7 positions agree with TRBD1. The CDR3 sequence is 14 residues long. Germline CDR1 reads DFQATT; CDR2 reads SNEGSKA (reference sequence). The DNA for the CDR3 is TGCAGTGCATCCCCGGGACAGAGTAATGAAGAACTGTTTTTT. Its protein is CSASPGQSNEELFF.

This clonotype was seen more than once but under ten times. The chain carries TRBV6-2 or TRBV6-3 and TRBJ2-7; D unresolved. Germline loops: CDR1 MNHEY, CDR2 SVGEGT. The V end lost 6 bases, the J end lost 4 bases, and 10 bases lay between the germline ends. This CDR3 region has 12 residues. CDR3 protein: CASSRPLYEQYF. Here the CDR3 DNA reads TGTGCCAGCAGCCGTCCTCTTTACGAGCAGTACTTC.

This clonotype occurred a few times. The genes are TRBV4-1 and TRBJ1-6, with no clear D. CDR1 and CDR2 from the germline V gene are MGHRA and YSYEKL. V lost 6 bases and J lost 1, with 10 bases in between. This CDR3 is built from 15 residues. Here the CDR3 reads CASRPTLSYNSPLHF. The CDR3 nucleotides read TGCGCCAGCAGGCCGACTTTATCCTATAATTCACCCCTCCACTTT.

The chain combines TRBV5-5 with TRBJ1-4, with D hard to call. Germline V CDR1 and CDR2: SGHKS, YYEKEE (reference sequence). The V end lost 3 bases, the J end lost 8 bases, and 17 bases lay between the germline ends. CDR3 size: 15 residues. The CDR3 region has the DNA TGTGCCAGCAGCTCGGGCGGGGAGGAAGGAGAAAAACTGTTTTTT. This translates into CASSSGGEEGEKLFF.

This chain joins TRBV29-1 and TRBJ2-7; 12 positions agree with TRBD1. The CDR3 has 14 amino acids. V was clipped by 6 bases and J by 4 bases; unmatched bases: 7. In germline, CDR1 is SQVTM, CDR2 ANQGSEA. For the CDR3, the DNA is TGCAGCGTCCCGGGACAGGGGGCCCCTTACGAGCAGTACTTC. This encodes CSVPGQGAPYEQYF.

This clonotype was observed a single time. This chain uses TRBV29-1 with TRBJ1-3; D remains unclear. Trimming shortened V by 0 bases and J by 7 bases, and 10 bases separated the two germline ends. Germline CDR1 reads SQVTM; CDR2 reads ANQGSEA. The CDR3 runs to 13 residues. CDR3 amino acids: CSVEEGGRNTIYF. CDR3 sequence (DNA): TGCAGCGTTGAAGAAGGCGGGAGGAACACCATATATTTT.

The table lists this clonotype with a few counts. The gene calls are TRBV4-3 and TRBJ2-5, with D possibly matching TRBD1 (5 bases). V was trimmed by 4 bases and J by 2 bases, leaving 14 bases between them. Per germline, CDR1 LGHNA and CDR2 YSLEER. The CDR3 loop spans 15 amino acids. Here the CDR3 reads CASSRSANRQETQYF. The CDR3 DNA follows: TGCGCCAGCAGCCGGAGCGCCAACAGGCAAGAGACCCAGTACTTC.

The rearrangement uses TRBV15 and TRBJ2-1, with TRBD2 matching 10 bases. J lost 8 bases, V lost 1 base, and 8 bases had no gene match. Germline V gene lookup returns CDR1 LNHNV and CDR2 YYDKDF (reference sequence). The CDR3 is 16 residues long. CDR3 in DNA: TGTGCCACCAGCAGAGCAAAGGGACTAGCGTTTGATGAGCAGTTCTTC. It yields the protein CATSRAKGLAFDEQFF. Complete variable domain (other parts from reference TRBV15 and TRBJ2-1): DAMVIQNPRYQVTQFGKPVTLSCSQTLNHNVMYWYQQKSSQAPKLLFHYYDKDFNNEADTPDNFQSRRPNTSFCFLDIRSPGLGDTAMYLCATSRAKGLAFDEQFFGPGTRLTVL.

This clonotype was picked up many times. The chain joins TRBV7-2 to TRBJ1-4, with 10 bases matching TRBD1. Trimming removed 3 bases from V and 7 bases from J; junction bases left unmatched: 2. The CDR3 has 14 residues. Germline V gene sequence: CDR1 SGHTA, CDR2 FQGNSA. CDR3 sequence: CASSLDRGSEKLFF. CDR3 DNA: TGTGCCAGCAGCTTGGACAGGGGGAGTGAAAAACTGTTTTTT.

This clonotype has a handful of counts. CDR3 loop: CSATSSGTQSYEQYF. For the CDR3, the DNA is TGCAGTGCTACTTCCTCCGGGACACAATCCTACGAGCAGTACTTC. The chain links TRBV20-1 to TRBJ2-7, with D perhaps TRBD1 (6 bases). With 4 bases removed from V and 1 base from J, the gap between germline ends came to 17 bases. This CDR3 is built from 15 residues. Germline CDR1 reads DFQATT; CDR2 reads SNEGSKA (reference sequence).

V and J are TRBV27 and TRBJ2-5, with D hard to call. In germline, CDR1 is MNHEY, CDR2 SMNVEV (reference sequence). Trimming took 10 bases from V and 1 from J, leaving 13 bases between them. This CDR3 region has 13 residues. The chain's CDR3 is CAIPLGGQETQYF. The CDR3 bases are TGTGCCATTCCCCTTGGTGGCCAAGAGACCCAGTACTTC.

This clonotype was picked up a small number of times. This chain joins TRBV7-2 and TRBJ1-2, with D tentatively TRBD1 (6 bases). CDR3 length: 16 amino acids. The ends were cut back, 1 base at V and 0 bases at J, with 12 bases in the middle. Germline V gene sequence: CDR1 SGHTA, CDR2 FQGNSA. The CDR3 DNA reads TGTGCCAGCAGCTTAGGGGGGACACAAGCTAACTATGGCTACACCTTC. Its protein is CASSLGGTQANYGYTF.

The chain employs TRBV5-4 and TRBJ1-2; D is perhaps TRBD1 (5 bases). Trimming shortened V by 4 bases and J by 4 bases, and 11 bases separated the two germline ends. Per the germline V gene, CDR1 is SGHNT and CDR2 is YYREEE (reference sequence). The CDR3 length is 13 residues. The CDR3, as DNA: TGTGCCAGCAGCCGACAGACGGCCTATGGCTACACCTTC. It specifies CASSRQTAYGYTF.

In its sample, this clonotype was seen a few times. The chain recombines TRBV21-1 with TRBJ1-2; TRBD1, the table's D call, lacks a check against the DNA. TRBV21-1 is a listed pseudogene. This CDR3 has 14 residues. The CDR3 spells CAIRPGQALYGYTF. CDR3 DNA sequence: TGTGCCATTCGCCCGGGACAGGCCCTCTATGGCTACACCTTC.

The gene calls are TRBV5-1 and TRBJ2-7; 7 positions agree with TRBD1. The V segment lost 0 bases and the J segment 2 bases; nucleotides outside the gene matches: 5. CDR1 and CDR2 (germline): SGHRS, YFSETQ. The CDR3 has 15 amino acids. CDR3 in DNA: TGCGCCAGCAGCTTGGATGGGACAGCAACCTACGAGCAGTACTTC. Protein: CASSLDGTATYEQYF.

V and J are TRBV20-1 and TRBJ2-7; 11 positions agree with TRBD2. The J call may be mistaken, given a closer DNA end match to TRBJ2-4. Germline-derived CDR1 and CDR2 are DFQATT and SNEGSKA (reference sequence). CDR3 length equals 15 residues. CDR3 region: CSARDLAGGVDIQYF. The CDR3 nucleotides read TGCAGTGCTAGAGATCTAGCGGGAGGTGTAGACATTCAGTACTTC.

V usage is TRBV6-5 and J usage is TRBJ2-4; 10 bases align to TRBD1. Germline V lookup: CDR1 MNHEY, CDR2 SVGAGI. There are 15 residues in the CDR3. After removal of 2 bases from V and 5 bases from J, the junction contained 3 bases not matched to a gene. CDR3 bases: TGTGCCAGCAGTTACGCCGGGACAGGGGAAAACATTCAGTACTTC. Protein product: CASSYAGTGENIQYF.

This chain links TRBV5-1 with TRBJ2-7; tentative D call: TRBD2 (5 bases). The CDR3 has 14 residues. Germline assignment: CDR1 SGHRS and CDR2 YFSETQ. V was trimmed by 4 bases and J by 0 bases, leaving 11 bases between them. DNA for the CDR3: TGCGCCAGCAGCCCAATCCGGGGCTCCTACGAGCAGTACTTC. Its protein is CASSPIRGSYEQYF.